Below are 6 T cell receptor beta chains sequenced from a single sample in a study of blood T cell repertoires in COVID-19. Clones were read by immunoSEQ multiplex PCR, and TCRdb kept only the in-frame ones, dropping some. The sample carries roughly 320,000 clones, just under 90% recorded once. Source material: peripheral blood. Receptors were obtained from a young woman with COVID-19, enrolled during active disease.

This chain uses TRBV2 with TRBJ1-3; TRBD1 matches at 8 bases. This CDR3 comprises 15 residues. Germline CDR1 and CDR2: SNHLY and FYNNEI. V was clipped by 6 bases and J by 0 bases; unmatched bases: 4. CDR3 DNA: TGTGCCAGCAGGAGTCAGGGGGCCTCTGGAAACACCATATATTTT. This gives the protein CASRSQGASGNTIYF.

Points on this clone: The sample holds other DNA sequences that translate to the same CDR3. The chain employs TRBV5-1 and TRBJ1-5; possibly TRBD1 for D (5 bases). Germline CDR1 SGHRS, CDR2 YFSETQ. The CDR3 length is 14 residues. V gave up 0 bases and J gave up 4 bases, with 8 bases separating them. CDR3 nucleotide sequence: TGCGCCAGCAGCTTGGCTGGGGGGAATCAGCCCCAGCATTTT. Translating it yields CASSLAGGNQPQHF.

This chain joins TRBV5-1 and TRBJ2-7, with a tentative D call TRBD1 (7 bases). V lost 0 bases, J lost 3 bases, and 13 bases lay in between. Germline values: CDR1 SGHRS, CDR2 YFSETQ. CDR3 length equals 15 residues. The CDR3 sequence: CASSLARGADYEQYF. CDR3 coding DNA: TGCGCCAGCAGCTTGGCCAGGGGGGCGGACTACGAGCAGTACTTC.

This sequence joins TRBV5-1 and TRBJ2-5; a weak D match, TRBD1 (5 bases). Trimming stripped 4 bases from V and 1 base from J, with 14 bases between. Germline CDR1 is SGHRS and CDR2 is YFSETQ. This CDR3 spans 15 amino acids. CDR3 sequence (DNA): TGCGCCAGCAGCCCCGATGGGGCAGCCCAAGAGACCCAGTACTTC. Amino acids: CASSPDGAAQETQYF.

The chain is built from TRBV5-4 and TRBJ1-1; 7 bases align to TRBD1. J gave up 0 bases and V 0 bases, and 2 bases lay outside the gene matches. The germline gives CDR1 SGHNT, CDR2 YYREEE (reference sequence). The CDR3 has 15 residues. The CDR3 spells CASSLETGMNTEAFF. The CDR3 coding sequence is TGTGCCAGCAGCTTGGAGACAGGGATGAACACTGAAGCTTTCTTT.

The chain employs TRBV7-9 and TRBJ2-7, with D maybe TRBD2 (5 bases). V was clipped by 5 bases and J by 1 base, with 15 bases between them. CDR3 length: 15 residues. CDR1 is SEHNR, CDR2 FQNEAQ, per germline (reference sequence). For the CDR3, the DNA is TGTGCCAGCAGCCCAGAGGGCAGTGGATCCTACGAGCAGTACTTC. It yields the protein CASSPEGSGSYEQYF. The whole variable domain, remainder taken from reference TRBV7-9 and TRBJ2-7, is DTGVSQNPRHKITKRGQNVTFRCDPISEHNRLYWYRQTLGQGPEFLTYFQNEAQLEKSRLLSDRFSAERPKGSFSTLEIQRTEQGDSAMYLCASSPEGSGSYEQYFGPGTRLTVT.